The entry that follows covers one T cell receptor beta chain sequence. Its antigen is not yet known. The sample holds no much larger clone one base away, and base qualities are not on file. The time point label here, explained by the study, means: five sample-tagged time points from pre-transplant (day -1) to day 368 post-transplant, pooled. PBMC were thawed and then stimulated for more than 9 hours with a CMV IE-1 overlapping peptide library, with no transport inhibitors added. Thawed cells were rested overnight and then stimulated in R10 medium with CD28/CD49d costimulation. The IE-1 peptide library was composed of 15-amino-acid peptides with overlaps of 11 amino acids. Samples from each time point were barcoded using BD Single-Cell Multiplexing Kit Sample Tags, then pooled and stained with sorting antibodies plus oligo-conjugated anti-CD45RA. A BD FACSAria III was used to sort CMV-responsive CD8+CD137+ and CD4+CD154+ T cells at 4-way purity. Blood samples were drawn into EDTA vacutainers and processed by Ficoll gradient within 1-24 hours.

The CDR3 has 14 amino acids, counting the end cysteine and phenylalanine. Only CDR3 DNA remains: 42 bases, in frame from the first base. V loses 4 bases, J loses 8 bases, and the germline ends lie 15 bases apart. From the germline V gene, CDR1 is SGHTA and CDR2 is FQGNSA. Library prep was done by single-cell sequencing. The reads were generated on an Illumina NovaSeq 6000. The BD Rhapsody Targeted mRNA and AbSeq Reagent Kit, in a microwell format, was used for cell capture and library preparation. Libraries covered TCR, sample tags, AbSeq, and targeted mRNA from the Human T-Cell Expression Panel plus custom TOX and TOX2 primers. An Illumina NovaSeq was used to sequence the libraries. The authors' pipeline ran thus. The analysis covered 10468 cells in total, of which approximately 7,100 were CD8 T cells and a few thousand were CD8 T cells with an identifiable TCR CDR3. The BD Rhapsody Targeted Analysis Pipeline, including V(D)J processing, was run on the Seven Bridges Genomics platform to process the raw data. SeqGeq 1.6.0 was used for quality control, Sample Tag demultiplexing with Lex-BDSMK, clone identification with VDJ Explorer, and Seurat clustering. A clone was considered non-expanded if it made up <1% of CD8 T cells, and considered a clonal expansion if it made up >2.5% of the sample. TCRdb reanalyzed the raw reads on its own, using fastp at Q25 for trimming and MiXCR for clone calling, and kept in-frame beta chains. A single entry per CDR3 protein holds the most common genes and DNA from its merged rows. TCRdb, not the authors, supplied the V and J calls. The sample has about 21,000 distinct CDR3 sequences on record, just over 35% of them singletons. The ten largest clones add up to 25% of the sample.

This specimen belongs to a study of immune aging and cytomegalovirus after organ transplant (dated by TCRdb to 2020 to 2023). Context from the whole study: All transplant recipients received three-drug immunosuppression with prednisone, tacrolimus, and mycophenolate.

Broader findings and caveats from the paper: TEMRA cells made up a larger share of large clones, and the seven largest clones (just over 1,900 cells) gained aged and TEMRA cells while losing TCM cells. Aged-phenotype cells increased post-transplant regardless of clone size, earlier in large clones (days 200-264) than small clones, following viremia. Since the sequencing data did not include a CD57 measurement, a conservative gene-based definition of aging was used in its place.

Recombination linked TRBV7-2 to TRBJ2-1; no confident D gene assignment can be made. The sample in question was CMV peptide-activated CD4+ and CD8+ T cells sorted from blood, obtained at five time points, pooled. The cell subset or site label, read with the paper, signifies: sorted CD8+CD137+ and CD4+CD154+ T cells after more than 9 h CMV IE-1 peptide stimulation. The TCR comes from a female donor who had a heart transplant and CMV viremia. The CDR3 reads CASSSSRNRDEQFF. The DNA sequence follows: TGTGCCAGCAGCTCTTCTAGAAACCGGGATGAGCAGTTCTTC.